This passage covers 30 T cell receptor beta chains from one sample sequenced in a study of human T cells and chemical hapten exposure. TCRdb passed the RACE reads through MiXCR, listing each CDR3 protein once. The sample yields some 110,000 distinct CDR3 sequences, 34% seen once. The sample's time point: patch test 3, about 24 weeks after DPC sensitization. Regarding treatment: therapeutic diphenylcyclopropenone sensitization with weekly scalp DPC. The sample consisted of whole blood, taken in connection with sensitization to the hapten diphenylcyclopropenone (DPC). These receptor sequences come from a man in his forties with alopecia areata. Some clones in this sample may be carry-over from other donors' samples.

This clonotype was picked up a small number of times. The chain links TRBV28 to TRBJ2-7; TRBD1 agrees at 7 bases. The germline gives CDR1 MDHEN, CDR2 SYDVKM. With 4 bases clipped from V and 3 bases from J, the junction kept 6 bases outside the gene matches. This CDR3 is 14 amino acids long. The CDR3: CASSSGTAYYEQYF. The CDR3 region has the DNA TGTGCCAGCAGTTCCGGGACAGCTTACTACGAGCAGTACTTC.

In its sample, this clonotype was seen a few times. The chain joins TRBV3-1 to TRBJ2-3; 10 bases are shared with TRBD1. This CDR3 comprises 17 residues. Germline V lookup: CDR1 LGHDT, CDR2 YNNKEL (reference sequence). The J segment lost 1 base and the V segment lost 5 bases, leaving 9 bases of the junction unmatched. DNA for the CDR3: TGTGCCAGCAGCTATCCCGACAGGGGGCTTGGCACAGATACGCAGTATTTT. This codes for CASSYPDRGLGTDTQYF.

This clonotype was seen more than once but under ten times. This chain's CDR3 is CASSPGGIEQFF. The CDR3 region has the DNA TGTGCCAGCAGCCCGGGGGGCATTGAGCAGTTCTTC. This rearrangement joins TRBV4-2 to TRBJ2-1, with D tentatively TRBD2 (7 bases). The germline V gene has CDR1 LGHNA and CDR2 YNFKEQ. The CDR3 extends over 12 amino acids. V was trimmed by 4 bases and J by 9 bases, leaving 10 bases between them.

V gene TRBV7-2 combines with J gene TRBJ2-3; 12 bases are a match to TRBD2. The germline V gene has CDR1 SGHTA and CDR2 FQGNSA. The ends lost 5 bases at V and 2 bases at J; junction bases unmatched: 8. CDR3 length: 17 amino acids. The CDR3 spells CASSPRLAGVSTDTQYF. CDR3 DNA sequence: TGTGCCAGCAGCCCCAGACTAGCGGGAGTTTCCACAGATACGCAGTATTTT.

The V gene is TRBV3-1, the J gene TRBJ2-7, with TRBD2 identical over 15 bases. J gave up 0 bases and V 3 bases, and 3 bases lay outside the gene matches. The CDR3 is 17 amino acids. CDR1 is LGHDT and CDR2 is YNNKEL in the germline V gene (reference sequence). The CDR3 loop is CASSQGLAGGTSYEQYF. The CDR3 nucleotides read TGTGCCAGCAGCCAGGGACTAGCGGGAGGTACCTCCTACGAGCAGTACTTC.

This chain joins TRBV27 and TRBJ1-5, with D possibly TRBD1 on 5 matching bases. This CDR3 has 17 residues. The germline V and J ends were trimmed by 4 bases and 1 base, with 17 bases remaining between them. The germline CDR1 and CDR2 sequences are MNHEY and SMNVEV (reference sequence). CDR3: CASSSGRAGGSNQPQHF. CDR3 sequence (DNA): TGTGCCAGCAGTTCTGGGAGGGCTGGGGGAAGCAATCAGCCCCAGCATTTT.

In this sample, this clonotype turned up once. The gene calls are TRBV6-2 or TRBV6-3 and TRBJ2-7; 11 nucleotides agree with TRBD2. The V gene's germline CDR1 is MNHEY and CDR2 SVGEGT. The CDR3 loop spans 15 amino acids. With 7 bases clipped from V and 5 bases from J, the junction kept 10 bases outside the gene matches. Here the CDR3 DNA reads TGTGCCAGCACAATTCGTCTAGCGGGAGGTAACGAGCAGTACTTC. Translated: CASTIRLAGGNEQYF.

The chain links TRBV15 to TRBJ2-4, with 9 bases lining up with TRBD2. This CDR3 has 18 residues. Germline trimming cut 2 bases from V and 5 bases from J; bases unmatched to any gene: 13. CDR1 and CDR2 (germline): LNHNV, YYDKDF (reference sequence). As DNA, the CDR3 is TGTGCCACCAGCAGACACCCACCGGGACTAGCCCTAGAAAACATTCAGTACTTC. Translated: CATSRHPPGLALENIQYF. The full variable domain, its missing parts supplied by reference TRBV15 and TRBJ2-4, is DAMVIQNPRYQVTQFGKPVTLSCSQTLNHNVMYWYQQKSSQAPKLLFHYYDKDFNNEADTPDNFQSRRPNTSFCFLDIRSPGLGDTAMYLCATSRHPPGLALENIQYFGAGTRLSVL.

V is TRBV6-5 and J is TRBJ1-1; 10 bases line up with TRBD1. This CDR3 has 14 residues. The V segment lost 6 bases and the J segment 5 bases; nucleotides outside the gene matches: 6. The germline CDR1 and CDR2 sequences are MNHEY and SVGAGI. The CDR3 loop is CASRKPGQGTEAFF. CDR3 DNA sequence: TGTGCCAGCAGAAAACCGGGACAGGGGACTGAAGCTTTCTTT.

This clonotype was counted only a few times. The rearrangement uses TRBV29-1 and TRBJ1-1, with 7 nucleotides matching TRBD1. The CDR3 is 12 amino acids. Germline loops: CDR1 SQVTM, CDR2 ANQGSEA. V lost 4 bases to trimming and J lost 5 bases; unmatched junction nucleotides: 4. CDR3 loop: CSVVDRRTEAFF. Here the CDR3 DNA reads TGCAGCGTTGTGGACAGGCGGACTGAAGCTTTCTTT.

This clonotype was found a few times. The J gene is TRBJ1-1, the V gene TRBV6-2 or TRBV6-3; D unclear. This CDR3 has 14 residues. The germline V and J ends were trimmed by 1 base and 6 bases, with 12 bases remaining between them. Germline values: CDR1 MNHEY, CDR2 SVGEGT. The CDR3 DNA follows: TGTGCCAGCAGTTACTTTCGTGAGTCCGCTGAAGCTTTCTTT. The encoded protein is CASSYFRESAEAFF.

The DNA for the CDR3 is TGTGCCAGCAGTCCAGTAGGGAGGGGGCAAGTAGATACGCAGTATTTT. Residues: CASSPVGRGQVDTQYF. This chain links TRBV12-3 or TRBV12-4 with TRBJ2-3; the D gene could be TRBD1 or TRBD2 (7 bases each). This CDR3 has 16 amino acids. V was cut by 5 bases and J by 5 bases, with 20 bases left in between.

This rearrangement joins TRBV6-2 or TRBV6-3 to TRBJ2-7; D call uncertain. Deletions cut 0 bases from V and 7 bases from J, with 13 bases between. This CDR3 is 14 amino acids long. Germline V gene data show CDR1 as MNHEY and CDR2 as SVGEGT. CDR3 bases: TGTGCCAGCAGTTACTCGGGTCCGGGTGGGGAGCAGTACGTC. Encoded protein: CASSYSGPGGEQYV.

The chain recombines TRBV5-1 with TRBJ2-1; maybe TRBD2 (6 bases). CDR3 size: 22 residues. V dropped 4 bases and J dropped 2 bases, with 34 bases sitting between them. Germline-derived CDR1 and CDR2 are SGHRS and YFSETQ. The CDR3 region has the DNA TGCGCCAGCAGCCCAAGGACATCCGGAGGGGAGGTGGTCGGAAGCCCCTACAATGAGCAGTTCTTC. The encoded protein is CASSPRTSGGEVVGSPYNEQFF.

The V call is TRBV2, the J call TRBJ1-4; D unresolved. The CDR3 has 15 residues. Trimming took off 2 bases at V and 0 bases at J, with 7 bases between the two ends. CDR1 and CDR2 from the germline V gene are SNHLY and FYNNEI. CDR3 amino acids: CASSESSTTNEKLFF. The CDR3 DNA is TGTGCCAGCAGTGAATCCAGTACAACTAATGAAAAACTGTTTTTT.

This clonotype showed up just a few times. The rearrangement joins TRBV5-1 to TRBJ2-5; D is unclear. CDR1 is SGHRS, CDR2 YFSETQ, per germline. The CDR3 has 13 residues. V shed 4 bases and J shed 0 bases, with 7 bases lying between them. CDR3 sequence: CASSVTYQETQYF. The CDR3 nucleotides read TGCGCCAGCAGCGTAACGTACCAAGAGACCCAGTACTTC.

This chain connects TRBV3-1 to TRBJ2-2; the D is unclear. Germline lookup yields CDR1 LGHDT and CDR2 YNNKEL (reference sequence). Trimming left V 1 base short and J 13 bases short, with 13 bases between. The CDR3 has 13 residues. The CDR3 is CASSQALPSGLFF. The CDR3 DNA follows: TGTGCCAGCAGCCAAGCGCTGCCGTCCGGGCTGTTTTTT. Full variable domain (rest looked up from reference TRBV3-1 and TRBJ2-2): DTAVSQTPKYLVTQMGNDKSIKCEQNLGHDTMYWYKQDSKKFLKIMFSYNNKELIINETVPNRFSPKSPDKAHLNLHINSLELGDSAVYFCASSQALPSGLFFGEGSRLTVL.

This clonotype appeared a few times. The chain joins TRBV6-5 to TRBJ2-1; TRBD2 matches 10 bases. V dropped 4 bases and J dropped 4; count of bases not matched to a gene: 7. The CDR3 contains 16 residues. In germline, CDR1 is MNHEY, CDR2 SVGAGI. This CDR3 is CASSSLAGGRYNEQFF. The CDR3 DNA reads TGTGCCAGCAGTTCGTTAGCGGGAGGACGGTACAATGAGCAGTTCTTC.

This clonotype has just one count. The genes are TRBV14 and TRBJ2-1; TRBD2 matches at 9 bases. The ends lost 4 bases at V and 8 bases at J; junction bases unmatched: 9. Germline V gives CDR1 SGHDN, CDR2 FVKESK. The CDR3 is 15 amino acids. The CDR3 DNA reads as TGTGCCAGCAGCCGGCGACTAGCGGCCTGGGATGAGCAGTTCTTC. Translation: CASSRRLAAWDEQFF.

V usage is TRBV6-2 or TRBV6-3 and J usage is TRBJ2-1; TRBD2 matches at 11 bases. The length of the CDR3 is 15 residues. The germline V gene has CDR1 MNHEY and CDR2 SVGEGT. V lost 5 bases, J lost 7 bases, and 7 bases stayed unmatched. The CDR3 DNA sequence: TGTGCCAGCAGTACACTAGCGGGAGTCTTTAATGAGCAGTTCTTC. Its translation is CASSTLAGVFNEQFF.

The chain employs TRBV20-1 and TRBJ2-7, with 8 bases lining up with TRBD2. The CDR3 is 13 amino acids. The germline gives CDR1 DFQATT, CDR2 SNEGSKA (reference sequence). Germline trimming cut 3 bases from V and 6 bases from J; bases unmatched to any gene: 7. Here the CDR3 reads CSARGLEGSEQYV. The CDR3 nucleotides are TGCAGTGCTAGGGGACTAGAAGGCTCCGAGCAGTACGTC.

The chain employs TRBV28 and TRBJ2-1, with TRBD2 matching over 14 bases. From germline, CDR1 is MDHEN and CDR2 SYDVKM. V lost 6 bases and J lost 10; bases outside the gene matches: 11. The CDR3 runs to 16 residues. The CDR3: CASRFSTSGRAREQFF. DNA of the CDR3: TGTGCCAGCAGGTTTTCGACTAGCGGGAGGGCCAGGGAGCAGTTCTTC.

A note on this clonotype: One end of the junction is discordant with germline, which a read error may explain. The rearrangement uses TRBV7-2 and TRBJ1-5, with TRBD1 matching 8 bases. CDR1 and CDR2 from the germline V gene are SGHTA and FQGNSA. The CDR3 consists of 16 residues. The CDR3 sequence: CASSLEDRVGYQSQHF. The CDR3 DNA reads TGTGCCAGCAGCTTAGAGGACAGGGTTGGATATCAGTCCCAGCATTTT.

This clonotype was counted once. The chain recombines TRBV30 with TRBJ2-3; D perhaps matches TRBD2 (5 bases). CDR1 is GTSNPN, CDR2 SVGIG, per germline (reference sequence). V was clipped by 1 base and J by 1 base, with 18 bases between them. CDR3 length equals 17 residues. The CDR3 DNA follows: TGTGCCTGGAGTGCCACACGAACTAGTCGAGGCACAGATACGCAGTATTTT. Residues: CAWSATRTSRGTDTQYF.

This sequence joins TRBV7-2 and TRBJ2-3, with a possible D match to TRBD2 (6 bases). The CDR3 length is 14 residues. The V gene lost 1 base and the J gene lost 4 bases, with 9 bases spanning the gap. Germline values: CDR1 SGHTA, CDR2 FQGNSA. CDR3 sequence (DNA): TGTGCCAGCAGCTTAGGACTAGTCGCAGATACGCAGTATTTT. Its protein is CASSLGLVADTQYF.

The chain combines TRBV6-2 or TRBV6-3 with TRBJ2-4; the match to TRBD1 covers 9 bases. CDR3 length equals 14 residues. Germline trimming cut 10 bases from V and 1 base from J; bases unmatched to any gene: 5. CDR1 is MNHEY and CDR2 is SVGEGT in the germline V gene. In DNA, the CDR3 is TGTGCCACCGGGACAGGGAATGCCAAAAACATTCAGTACTTC. Amino acid sequence: CATGTGNAKNIQYF.

The V and J genes are TRBV6-1 and TRBJ2-4; D is unclear. The germline V and J ends were trimmed by 3 bases and 4 bases, with 10 bases remaining between them. Germline CDR1 reads MNHNS; CDR2 reads SASEGT. This CDR3 has 14 residues. DNA for the CDR3: TGTGCCAGCAGTGAGACACTTCCTAAAAACATTCAGTACTTC. This sequence encodes CASSETLPKNIQYF.

V gene TRBV7-2 combines with J gene TRBJ2-1; D possibly matches TRBD1 or TRBD2 (6 bases each). Trimming stripped 5 bases from V and 10 bases from J, with 18 bases between. The CDR3 has 14 amino acids. CDR1 SGHTA and CDR2 FQGNSA come from the germline V gene. The CDR3 DNA sequence: TGTGCCAGCAGCCCGGTAAAGGGGGGCCGGGAGCAGTTCTTC. Translating gives CASSPVKGGREQFF.

V usage is TRBV6-2 or TRBV6-3 and J usage is TRBJ1-2; the match to TRBD1 covers 9 bases. This CDR3 has 15 residues. V was pared by 6 bases and J by 5 bases, with 10 bases of the junction left unmatched. From germline, CDR1 is MNHEY and CDR2 SVGEGT. The CDR3 is CASRTTDRGWYGYTF. The DNA of the CDR3 is TGTGCCAGCAGGACCACGGACAGGGGATGGTATGGCTACACCTTC.

In this sample, this clonotype turned up a few times. This chain joins TRBV28 and TRBJ2-6; 12 bases are a match to TRBD2. Unmatched junction bases numbered 7, after V lost 9 bases and J lost 1 base. The V gene's germline CDR1 is MDHEN and CDR2 SYDVKM. The CDR3 contains 17 residues. In DNA form, the CDR3 reads TGTGCCAGTAGGACTAGCGGGAAACTTTCTGGGGCCAACGTCCTGACTTTC. Translation: CASRTSGKLSGANVLTF.